This is a list of T cell receptor beta chains from one sample in a study of T cell responses to AZD1222 COVID-19 vaccine. The assay was immunoSEQ multiplex PCR, and TCRdb's table has in-frame clones only and misses some. The table records some 100,000 clones, approximately 89% of them present only once. The input for sequencing was peripheral blood, taken on day 0 of MenACWY control vaccination. Receptors originate from an adult in good health. Each CDR3 is given with its conserved first and last residue. A D gene is named only where the DNA matches it firmly. Size is stated for part of the rows, as once, few or many counts, or as a class when the clone is expanded.

NA	TRBV7-9	TRBD1	TRBJ2-7	CASSFVTGTVLGEQYF	TGTGCCAGCAGCTTTGTCACCGGGACAGTCTTAGGCGAGCAGTACTTC
NA	TRBV11-1	NA	TRBJ2-7	CASTKPQPPYEQYF	TGTGCCAGCACGAAGCCCCAGCCGCCCTACGAGCAGTACTTC
NA	TRBV3-1/TRBV3-2	TRBD2	TRBJ2-7	CASSQDRQRGTYEQYF	TGTGCCAGCAGCCAAGATCGCCAGCGGGGAACTTACGAGCAGTACTTC
NA	TRBV28	NA	TRBJ1-6	CASSLEEARSAPLHF	TGTGCCAGCAGTTTAGAGGAGGCCAGGTCGGCACCCCTCCACTTT
NA	TRBV6-1	NA	TRBJ1-2	CASSVGLNYGYTF	TGTGCCAGCAGTGTGGGCCTTAACTATGGCTACACCTTC
NA	TRBV6-5	NA	TRBJ1-5	CASSPGAAHQPQHF	TGTGCCAGCAGCCCCGGGGCCGCTCATCAGCCCCAGCATTTT
few	TRBV12-5	NA	TRBJ2-7	CASGLGTGRSEQYF	TGTGCTAGTGGTTTGGGCACGGGGCGGTCCGAGCAGTACTTC
NA	TRBV19	TRBD1	TRBJ2-1	CASTGTAGNEQFF	TGTGCCAGTACCGGGACAGCAGGCAATGAGCAGTTCTTC
few	TRBV5-1	NA	TRBJ1-1	CASSAVVGSDGNTEAFF	TGCGCCAGCAGCGCTGTCGTAGGGTCGGACGGGAACACTGAAGCTTTCTTT
NA	TRBV4-3	NA	TRBJ2-7	CASSQAEGDEQYF	TGCGCCAGCAGCCAAGCGGAAGGAGATGAGCAGTACTTC
NA	TRBV9	TRBD2	TRBJ2-3	CASSQGAGGDTDTQYF	TGTGCCAGCAGCCAGGGTGCGGGGGGGGACACAGATACGCAGTATTTT
NA	TRBV7-2	NA	TRBJ2-7	CASSQGEGPYYEQYF	TGTGCCAGCAGCCAGGGTGAGGGACCCTACTACGAGCAGTACTTC
NA	TRBV2	NA	TRBJ2-2	CASSDIPMNTGELFF	TGTGCCAGCAGTGATATACCTATGAACACCGGGGAGCTGTTTTTT
once	TRBV6-5	NA	TRBJ1-1	CASRFVGRTEAFF	TGTGCCAGCAGGTTCGTTGGCAGAACCGAGGCTTTCTTT
NA	TRBV11-2	NA	TRBJ1-6	CASSLDLGWSPLHF	TGTGCCAGCAGCTTAGATCTGGGTTGGTCACCCCTCCACTTT
NA	TRBV5-8	TRBD1	TRBJ1-6	CASSLLVGGSAYNSPLHF	TGTGCCAGCAGCTTGTTGGTAGGGGGCAGCGCCTATAATTCACCCCTCCACTTT
NA	TRBV19	NA	TRBJ1-5	CASSITLGGIQPQHF	TGTGCCAGTAGTATAACTTTGGGGGGAATCCAGCCCCAGCATTTT
NA	TRBV3-1/TRBV3-2	TRBD1	TRBJ1-5	CASSLTGGNQPQHF	TGTGCCAGCAGCCTGACAGGGGGCAATCAGCCCCAGCATTTT
NA	TRBV20-1	NA	TRBJ1-2	CSASPTGGNLYGYTF	TGCAGTGCTAGTCCCACGGGGGGGAATCTCTATGGCTACACCTTC
NA	TRBV5-1	NA	TRBJ2-4	CASSLGLAKNIQYF	TGCGCCAGCAGCTTGGGACTAGCCAAAAACATTCAGTACTTC
NA	TRBV3-1/TRBV3-2	NA	TRBJ1-3	CASSPFEGFGNTIYF	TGTGCCAGCAGCCCATTCGAGGGTTTTGGAAACACCATATATTTT
NA	TRBV19	TRBD1	TRBJ1-4	CASSTTGAAEKLFF	TGTGCCAGTAGCACTACAGGGGCGGCTGAAAAACTGTTTTTT
once	TRBV9	NA	TRBJ2-7	CASSGGWSSYEQYF	TGTGCCAGCAGCGGCGGGTGGAGCTCCTACGAGCAGTACTTC
NA	TRBV30	NA	TRBJ2-2	CAWRQAQEELFF	TGTGCCTGGAGGCAGGCACAGGAGGAGCTGTTTTTT
few	TRBV11-2	NA	TRBJ1-3	CASSYDLTAFSGNTIYF	TGTGCCAGCAGCTACGACTTGACAGCCTTCTCTGGAAACACCATATATTTT
NA	TRBV10-3	NA	TRBJ1-3	CAISESSHVSGNTIYF	TGTGCCATCAGTGAGTCGAGCCACGTCTCTGGAAACACCATATATTTT
NA	TRBV7-9	TRBD2	TRBJ2-5	CASSLRGPAGQETQYF	TGTGCCAGCAGCTTAAGAGGGCCAGCGGGGCAAGAGACCCAGTACTTC
NA	TRBV2	NA	TRBJ2-7	CASSEGLVVDKTVSYEQYF	TGTGCCAGCAGTGAAGGGTTAGTAGTGGATAAGACAGTGTCCTACGAGCAGTACTTC
NA	TRBV5-6	NA	TRBJ2-3	CASSLGPPAGTQYF	TGTGCCAGCAGCCTGGGACCCCCGGCGGGAACGCAGTATTTT
NA	TRBV10-1	NA	TRBJ2-7	CASAGRTYEQYF	TGCGCCAGCGCTGGCAGAACCTACGAGCAGTACTTC
NA	TRBV28	NA	TRBJ1-3	CASSLSSGNTIYF	TGTGCCAGCAGTTTATCCAGTGGAAACACCATATATTTT
NA	TRBV30	TRBD1	TRBJ2-7	CAWSVGGTGSYEQYF	TGTGCCTGGAGTGTTGGAGGGACAGGGTCCTACGAGCAGTACTTC
NA	TRBV5-1	TRBD1	TRBJ1-2	CASSLNSGTGHYGYTF	TGCGCCAGCAGCCTCAATTCCGGGACAGGACACTATGGCTACACCTTC